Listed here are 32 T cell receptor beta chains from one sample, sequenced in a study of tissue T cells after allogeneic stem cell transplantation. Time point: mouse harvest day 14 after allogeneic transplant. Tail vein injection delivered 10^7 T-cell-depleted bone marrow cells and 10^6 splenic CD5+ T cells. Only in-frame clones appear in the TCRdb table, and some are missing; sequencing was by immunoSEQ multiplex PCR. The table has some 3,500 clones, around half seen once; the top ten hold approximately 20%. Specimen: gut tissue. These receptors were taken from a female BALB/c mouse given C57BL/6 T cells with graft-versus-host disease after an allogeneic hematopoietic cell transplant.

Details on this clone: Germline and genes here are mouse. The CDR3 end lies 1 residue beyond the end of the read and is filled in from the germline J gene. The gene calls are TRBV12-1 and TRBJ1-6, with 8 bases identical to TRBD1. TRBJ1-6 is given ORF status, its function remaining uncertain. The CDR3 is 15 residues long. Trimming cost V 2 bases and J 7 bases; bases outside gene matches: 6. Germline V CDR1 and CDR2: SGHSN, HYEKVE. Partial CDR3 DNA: TGTGCCAGCTCTCACGGACAGGGCAGGAATTCGCCCCTCTAC. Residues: CASSHGQGRNSPLY. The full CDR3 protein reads CASSHGQGRNSPLYF.

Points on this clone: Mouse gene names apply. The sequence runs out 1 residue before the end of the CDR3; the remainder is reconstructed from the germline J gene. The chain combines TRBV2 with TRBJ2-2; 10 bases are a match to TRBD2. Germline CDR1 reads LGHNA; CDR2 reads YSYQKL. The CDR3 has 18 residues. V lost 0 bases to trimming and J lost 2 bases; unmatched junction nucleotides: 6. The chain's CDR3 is CASSQDRLGGRNTGQLYF. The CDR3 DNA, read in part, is TGTGCCAGCAGCCAAGATCGCCTGGGGGGGCGCAACACCGGGCAGCTCTAC.

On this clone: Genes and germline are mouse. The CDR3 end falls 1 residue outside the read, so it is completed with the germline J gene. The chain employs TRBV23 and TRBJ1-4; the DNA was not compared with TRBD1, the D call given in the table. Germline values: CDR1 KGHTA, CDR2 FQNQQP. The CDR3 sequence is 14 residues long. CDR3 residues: CSSSRQGSNERLFF. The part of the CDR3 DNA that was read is TGCTCCAGCAGTCGACAGGGGTCCAACGAAAGATTATTT. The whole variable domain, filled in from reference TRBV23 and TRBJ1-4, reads DAAVTQKPRYLIKMKGQEAEMKCIPEKGHTAVFWYQQKQSKELKFLIYFQNQQPLDQIDMVKERFSAVCPSSSLCSLGIRTCEAEDSALYLCSSSRQGSNERLFFGHGTKLSVL.

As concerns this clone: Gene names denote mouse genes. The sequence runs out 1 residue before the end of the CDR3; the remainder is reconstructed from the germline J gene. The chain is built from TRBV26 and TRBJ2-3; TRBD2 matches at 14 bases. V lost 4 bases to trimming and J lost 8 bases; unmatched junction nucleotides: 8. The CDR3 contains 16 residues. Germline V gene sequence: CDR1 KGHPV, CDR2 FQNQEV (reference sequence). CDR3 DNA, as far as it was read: TGTGCCAGCAGTCCCATCCGGGACTGGGGGGGCAGAACGCTGTAT. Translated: CASSPIRDWGGRTLY. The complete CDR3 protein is CASSPIRDWGGRTLYF.

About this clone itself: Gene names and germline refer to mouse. CDR3 bases read: TGTGCCAGCTCTCCCCGGGACTGGGGAAGTGCAGAAACGCTGTAT. Protein: CASSPRDWGSAETLY. The entire CDR3 protein reads CASSPRDWGSAETLYF. The rearrangement links TRBV12-1 to TRBJ2-3; TRBD2 matches at 10 bases. The read comes to an end 1 residue before the CDR3 does, leaving the germline J gene to fill in the end. CDR1 is SGHSN, CDR2 HYEKVE, per germline. V dropped 2 bases and J dropped 0; count of bases not matched to a gene: 4. The CDR3 spans 16 residues.

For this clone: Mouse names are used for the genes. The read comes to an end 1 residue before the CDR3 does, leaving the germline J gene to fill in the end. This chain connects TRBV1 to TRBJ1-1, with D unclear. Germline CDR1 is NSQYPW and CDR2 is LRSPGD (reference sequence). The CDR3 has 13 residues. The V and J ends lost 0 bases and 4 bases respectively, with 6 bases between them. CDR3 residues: CTCSADRGTEVFF. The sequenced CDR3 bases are TGCACCTGCAGTGCAGATCGGGGCACAGAAGTCTTC.

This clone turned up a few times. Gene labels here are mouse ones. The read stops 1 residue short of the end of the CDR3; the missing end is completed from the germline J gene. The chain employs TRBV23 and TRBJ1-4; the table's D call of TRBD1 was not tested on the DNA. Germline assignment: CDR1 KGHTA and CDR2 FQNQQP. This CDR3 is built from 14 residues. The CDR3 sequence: CSSSHDSSNERLFF. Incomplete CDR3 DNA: TGCTCCAGCAGTCATGACAGTTCCAACGAAAGATTATTT.

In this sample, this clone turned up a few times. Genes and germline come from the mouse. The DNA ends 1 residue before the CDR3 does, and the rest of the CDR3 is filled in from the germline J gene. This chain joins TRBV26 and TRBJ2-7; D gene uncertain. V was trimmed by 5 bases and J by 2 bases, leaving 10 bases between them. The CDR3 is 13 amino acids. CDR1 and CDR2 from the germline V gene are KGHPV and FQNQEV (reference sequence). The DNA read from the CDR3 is TGTGCCAGCAGTTCCGGACCGACCTATGAACAGTAC. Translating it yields CASSSGPTYEQY. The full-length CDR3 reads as CASSSGPTYEQYF.

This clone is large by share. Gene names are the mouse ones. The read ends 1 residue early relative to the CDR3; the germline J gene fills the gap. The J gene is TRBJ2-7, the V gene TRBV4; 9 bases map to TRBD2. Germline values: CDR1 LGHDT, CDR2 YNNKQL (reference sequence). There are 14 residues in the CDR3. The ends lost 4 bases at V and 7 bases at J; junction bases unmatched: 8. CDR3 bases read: TGTGCCAGCAGCTCCGACTGGGGGAGGGGAGAACAGTAC. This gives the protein CASSSDWGRGEQY. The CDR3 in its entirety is CASSSDWGRGEQYF.

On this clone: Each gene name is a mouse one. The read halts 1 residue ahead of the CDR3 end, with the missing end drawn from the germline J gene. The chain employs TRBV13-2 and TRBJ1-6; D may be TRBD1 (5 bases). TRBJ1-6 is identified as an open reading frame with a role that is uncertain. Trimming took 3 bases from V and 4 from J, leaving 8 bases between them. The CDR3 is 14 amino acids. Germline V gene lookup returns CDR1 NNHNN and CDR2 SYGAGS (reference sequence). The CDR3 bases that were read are TGTGCCAGCGGTGTCGGGGGATATAATTCGCCCCTCTAC. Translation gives CASGVGGYNSPLY. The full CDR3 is CASGVGGYNSPLYF.

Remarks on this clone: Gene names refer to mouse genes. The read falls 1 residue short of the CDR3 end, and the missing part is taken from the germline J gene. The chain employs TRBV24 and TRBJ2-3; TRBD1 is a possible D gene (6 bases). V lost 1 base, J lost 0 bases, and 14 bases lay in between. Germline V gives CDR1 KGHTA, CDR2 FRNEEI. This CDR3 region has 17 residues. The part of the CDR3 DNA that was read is TGTGCCAGCAGTCTGTCTATGACAGGCCATAGTGCAGAAACGCTGTAT. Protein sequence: CASSLSMTGHSAETLY. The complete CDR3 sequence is CASSLSMTGHSAETLYF.

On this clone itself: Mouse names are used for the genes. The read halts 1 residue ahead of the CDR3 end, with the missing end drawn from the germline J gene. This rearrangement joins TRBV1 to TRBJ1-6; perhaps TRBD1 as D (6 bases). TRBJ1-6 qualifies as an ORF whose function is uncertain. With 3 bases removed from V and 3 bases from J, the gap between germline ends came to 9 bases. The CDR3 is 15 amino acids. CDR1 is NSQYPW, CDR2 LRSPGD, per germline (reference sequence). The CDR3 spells CTCSARDNYNSPLYF. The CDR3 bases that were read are TGCACCTGCAGTGCCCGGGACAACTATAATTCGCCCCTCTAC.

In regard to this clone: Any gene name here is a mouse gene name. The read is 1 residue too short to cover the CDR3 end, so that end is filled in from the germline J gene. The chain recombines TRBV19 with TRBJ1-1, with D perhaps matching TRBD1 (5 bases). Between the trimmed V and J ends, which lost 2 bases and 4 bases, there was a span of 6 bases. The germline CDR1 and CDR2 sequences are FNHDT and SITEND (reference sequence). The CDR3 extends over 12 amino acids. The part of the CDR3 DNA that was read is TGTGCCAGCAGTATGGGGCGCACAGAAGTCTTC. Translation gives CASSMGRTEVF. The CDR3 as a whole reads CASSMGRTEVFF. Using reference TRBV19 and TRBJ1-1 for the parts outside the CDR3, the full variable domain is GGIITQTPKFLIGQEGQKLTLKCQQNFNHDTMYWYRQDSGKGLRLIYYSITENDLQKGDLSEGYDASREKKSSFSLTVTSAQKNEMAVFLCASSMGRTEVFFGKGTRLTVV.

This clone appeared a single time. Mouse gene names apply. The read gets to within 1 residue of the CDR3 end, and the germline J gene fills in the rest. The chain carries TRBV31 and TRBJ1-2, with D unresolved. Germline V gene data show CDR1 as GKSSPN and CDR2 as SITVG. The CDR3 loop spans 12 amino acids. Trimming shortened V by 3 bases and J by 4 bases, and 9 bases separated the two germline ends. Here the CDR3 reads CAWSLNPSDYTF. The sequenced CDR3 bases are TGTGCCTGGAGCCTCAACCCCTCCGACTACACC. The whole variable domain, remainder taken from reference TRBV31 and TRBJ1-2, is AQTIHQWPVAEIKAVGSPLSLGCTIKGKSSPNLYWYWQATGGTLQQLFYSITVGQVESVVQLNLSASRPKDDQFILSTEKLLLSHSGFYLCAWSLNPSDYTFGSGTRLLVI.

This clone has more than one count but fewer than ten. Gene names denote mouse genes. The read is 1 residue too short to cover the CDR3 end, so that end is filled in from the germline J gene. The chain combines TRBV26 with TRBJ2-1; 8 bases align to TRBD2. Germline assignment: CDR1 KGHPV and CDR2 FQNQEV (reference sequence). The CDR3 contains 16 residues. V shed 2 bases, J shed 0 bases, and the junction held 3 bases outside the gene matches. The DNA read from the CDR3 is TGTGCCAGCAGTCTGGACTGGGGCTATAACTATGCTGAGCAGTTC. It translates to CASSLDWGYNYAEQF. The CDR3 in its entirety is CASSLDWGYNYAEQFF.

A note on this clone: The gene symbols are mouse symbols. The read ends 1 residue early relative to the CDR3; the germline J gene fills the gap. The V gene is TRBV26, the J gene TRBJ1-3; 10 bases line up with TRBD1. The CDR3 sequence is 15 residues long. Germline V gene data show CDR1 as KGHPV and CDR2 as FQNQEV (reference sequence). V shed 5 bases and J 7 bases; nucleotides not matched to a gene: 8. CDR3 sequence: CASSGDRGGWNTLYF. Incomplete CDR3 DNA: TGTGCCAGCAGTGGGGACAGGGGAGGTTGGAATACGCTCTAT.

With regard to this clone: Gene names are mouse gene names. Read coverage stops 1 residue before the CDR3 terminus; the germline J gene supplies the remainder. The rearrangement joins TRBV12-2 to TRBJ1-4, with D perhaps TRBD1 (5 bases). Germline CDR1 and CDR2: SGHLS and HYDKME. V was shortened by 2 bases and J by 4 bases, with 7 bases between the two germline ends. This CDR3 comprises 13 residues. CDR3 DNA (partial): TGTGCCAGCTCTCGGGACGTCAACGAAAGATTATTT. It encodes CASSRDVNERLF. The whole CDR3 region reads CASSRDVNERLFF.

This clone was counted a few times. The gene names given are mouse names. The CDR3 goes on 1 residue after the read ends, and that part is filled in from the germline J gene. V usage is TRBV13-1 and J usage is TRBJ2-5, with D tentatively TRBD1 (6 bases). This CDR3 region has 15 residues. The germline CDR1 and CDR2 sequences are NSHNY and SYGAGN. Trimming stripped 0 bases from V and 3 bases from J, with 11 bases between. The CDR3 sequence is CASSDAPGEQDTQYF. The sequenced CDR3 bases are TGTGCCAGCAGTGATGCGCCAGGGGAGCAAGACACCCAGTAC.

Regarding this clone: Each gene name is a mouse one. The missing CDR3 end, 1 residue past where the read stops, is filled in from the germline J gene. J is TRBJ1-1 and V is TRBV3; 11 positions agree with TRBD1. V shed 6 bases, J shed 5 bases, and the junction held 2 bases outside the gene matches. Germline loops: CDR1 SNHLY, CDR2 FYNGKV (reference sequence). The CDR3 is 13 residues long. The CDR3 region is CASRRDRGTEVFF. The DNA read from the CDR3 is TGTGCCAGCAGACGGGACAGGGGGACAGAAGTCTTC.

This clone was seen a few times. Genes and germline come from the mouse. The CDR3 region is CASSTDWGDLSYEQYF. Partial CDR3 DNA: TGTGCCAGCAGTACGGACTGGGGGGACCTCTCCTATGAACAGTAC. This rearrangement joins TRBV26 to TRBJ2-7; 11 bases agree with TRBD2. The read finishes 1 residue shy of the CDR3 end, and the germline J gene is used to complete it. The CDR3 sequence is 16 residues long. The V and J ends lost 5 bases and 0 bases, in that order; junction bases with no gene match: 6. The V gene's germline CDR1 is KGHPV and CDR2 FQNQEV (reference sequence).

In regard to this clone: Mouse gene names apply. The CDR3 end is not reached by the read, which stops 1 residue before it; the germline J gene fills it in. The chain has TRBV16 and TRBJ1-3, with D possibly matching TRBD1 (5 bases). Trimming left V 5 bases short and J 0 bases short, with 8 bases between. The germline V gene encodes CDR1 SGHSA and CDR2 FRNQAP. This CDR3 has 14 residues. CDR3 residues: CASSVRDSGNTLYF. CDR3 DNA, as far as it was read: TGTGCAAGCAGCGTCAGGGATTCTGGAAATACGCTCTAT.

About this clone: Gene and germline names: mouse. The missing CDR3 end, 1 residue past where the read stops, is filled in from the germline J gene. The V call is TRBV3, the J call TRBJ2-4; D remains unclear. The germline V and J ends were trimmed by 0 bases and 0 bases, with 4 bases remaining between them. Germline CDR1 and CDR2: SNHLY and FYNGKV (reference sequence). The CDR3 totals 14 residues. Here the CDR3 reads CASSLAGSQNTLYF. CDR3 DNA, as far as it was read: TGTGCCAGCAGCTTAGCCGGTAGTCAAAACACCTTGTAC.

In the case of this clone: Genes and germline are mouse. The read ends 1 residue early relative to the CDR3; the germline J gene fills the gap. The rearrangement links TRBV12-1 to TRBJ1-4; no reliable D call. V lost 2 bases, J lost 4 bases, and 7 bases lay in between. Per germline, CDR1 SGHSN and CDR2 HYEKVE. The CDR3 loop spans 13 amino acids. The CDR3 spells CASSREFNERLFF. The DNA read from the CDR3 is TGTGCCAGCTCTCGGGAATTCAACGAAAGATTATTT.

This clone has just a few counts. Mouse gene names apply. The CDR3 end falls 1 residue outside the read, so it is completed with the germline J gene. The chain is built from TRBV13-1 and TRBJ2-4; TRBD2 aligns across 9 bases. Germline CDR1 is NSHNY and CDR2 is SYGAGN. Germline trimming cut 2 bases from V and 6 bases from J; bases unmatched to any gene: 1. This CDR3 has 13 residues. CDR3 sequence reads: CASSEGTGNTLYF. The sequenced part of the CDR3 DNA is TGTGCCAGCAGTGAGGGGACTGGGAACACCTTGTAC.

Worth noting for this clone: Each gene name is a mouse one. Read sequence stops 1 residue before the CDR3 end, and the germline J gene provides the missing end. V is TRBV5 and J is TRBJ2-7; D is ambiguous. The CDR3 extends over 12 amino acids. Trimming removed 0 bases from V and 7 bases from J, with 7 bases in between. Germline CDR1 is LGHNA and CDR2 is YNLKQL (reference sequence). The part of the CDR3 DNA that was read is TGTGCCAGCAGCCAAGACGGGTGGGAACAGTAC. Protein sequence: CASSQDGWEQY. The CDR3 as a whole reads CASSQDGWEQYF.

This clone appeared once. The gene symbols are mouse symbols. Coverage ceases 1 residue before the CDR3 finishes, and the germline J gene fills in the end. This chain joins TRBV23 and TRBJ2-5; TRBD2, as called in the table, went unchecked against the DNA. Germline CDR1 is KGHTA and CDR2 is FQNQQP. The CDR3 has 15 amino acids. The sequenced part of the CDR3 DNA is TGCTCCAGCAGTCAATCGTACTGGGGGAAAGACACCCAGTAC. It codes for CSSSQSYWGKDTQY. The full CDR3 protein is CSSSQSYWGKDTQYF.

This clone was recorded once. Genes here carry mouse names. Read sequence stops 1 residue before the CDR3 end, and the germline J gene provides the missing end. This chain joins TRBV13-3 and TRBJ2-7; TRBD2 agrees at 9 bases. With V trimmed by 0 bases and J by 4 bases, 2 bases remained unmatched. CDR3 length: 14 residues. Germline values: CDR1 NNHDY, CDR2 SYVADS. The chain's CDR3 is CASSDDWGEYEQYF. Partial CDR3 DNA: TGTGCCAGCAGTGATGACTGGGGGGAGTATGAACAGTAC.

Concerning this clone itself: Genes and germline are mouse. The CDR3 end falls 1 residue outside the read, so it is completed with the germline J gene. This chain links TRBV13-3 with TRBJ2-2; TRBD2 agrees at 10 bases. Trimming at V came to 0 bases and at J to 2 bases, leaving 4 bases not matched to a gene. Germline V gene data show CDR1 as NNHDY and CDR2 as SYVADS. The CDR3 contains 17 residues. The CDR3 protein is CASSDETGGLNTGQLYF. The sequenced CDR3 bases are TGTGCCAGCAGTGATGAGACTGGGGGGCTTAACACCGGGCAGCTCTAC. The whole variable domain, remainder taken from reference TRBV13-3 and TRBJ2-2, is EAAVTQSPRSKVAVTGGKVTLSCHQTNNHDYMYWYRQDTGHGLRLIHYSYVADSTEKGDIPDGYKASRPSQENFSLILELASLSQTAVYFCASSDETGGLNTGQLYFGEGSKLTVL.

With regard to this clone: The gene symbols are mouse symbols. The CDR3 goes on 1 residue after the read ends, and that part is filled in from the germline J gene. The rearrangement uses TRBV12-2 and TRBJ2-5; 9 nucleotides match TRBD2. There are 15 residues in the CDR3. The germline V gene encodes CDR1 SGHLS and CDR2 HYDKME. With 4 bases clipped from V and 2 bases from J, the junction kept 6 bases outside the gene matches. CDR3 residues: CASSPNWGAQDTQYF. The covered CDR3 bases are TGTGCCAGCTCCCCAAACTGGGGGGCCCAAGACACCCAGTAC.

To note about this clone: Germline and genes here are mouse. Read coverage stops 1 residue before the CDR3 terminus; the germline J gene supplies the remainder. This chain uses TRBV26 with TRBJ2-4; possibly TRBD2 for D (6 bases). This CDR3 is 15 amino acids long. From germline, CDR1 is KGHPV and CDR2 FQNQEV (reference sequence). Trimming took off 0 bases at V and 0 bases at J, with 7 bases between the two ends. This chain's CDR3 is CASSLSGGSQNTLYF. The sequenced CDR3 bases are TGTGCCAGCAGTCTGTCGGGGGGTAGTCAAAACACCTTGTAC.

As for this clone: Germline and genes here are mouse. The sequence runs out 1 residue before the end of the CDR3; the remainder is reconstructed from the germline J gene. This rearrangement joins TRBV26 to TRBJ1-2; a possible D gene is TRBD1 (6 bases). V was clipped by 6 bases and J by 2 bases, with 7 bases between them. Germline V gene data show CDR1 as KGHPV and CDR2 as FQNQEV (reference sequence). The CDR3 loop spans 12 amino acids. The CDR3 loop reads CASSTGNSDYTF. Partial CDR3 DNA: TGTGCCAGCAGCACAGGGAACTCCGACTACACC.

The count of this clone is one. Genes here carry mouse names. The chain's CDR3 is CASSRTGEVFF. The covered CDR3 bases are TGTGCCAGCAGTCGGACAGGGGAAGTCTTC. V and J are TRBV26 and TRBJ1-1, with TRBD1 identical over 8 bases. The read finishes 1 residue shy of the CDR3 end, and the germline J gene is used to complete it. The CDR3 is 11 amino acids. V trimming: 4 bases; J trimming: 8 bases; junction bases outside the gene matches: 0. The germline V gene encodes CDR1 KGHPV and CDR2 FQNQEV (reference sequence).